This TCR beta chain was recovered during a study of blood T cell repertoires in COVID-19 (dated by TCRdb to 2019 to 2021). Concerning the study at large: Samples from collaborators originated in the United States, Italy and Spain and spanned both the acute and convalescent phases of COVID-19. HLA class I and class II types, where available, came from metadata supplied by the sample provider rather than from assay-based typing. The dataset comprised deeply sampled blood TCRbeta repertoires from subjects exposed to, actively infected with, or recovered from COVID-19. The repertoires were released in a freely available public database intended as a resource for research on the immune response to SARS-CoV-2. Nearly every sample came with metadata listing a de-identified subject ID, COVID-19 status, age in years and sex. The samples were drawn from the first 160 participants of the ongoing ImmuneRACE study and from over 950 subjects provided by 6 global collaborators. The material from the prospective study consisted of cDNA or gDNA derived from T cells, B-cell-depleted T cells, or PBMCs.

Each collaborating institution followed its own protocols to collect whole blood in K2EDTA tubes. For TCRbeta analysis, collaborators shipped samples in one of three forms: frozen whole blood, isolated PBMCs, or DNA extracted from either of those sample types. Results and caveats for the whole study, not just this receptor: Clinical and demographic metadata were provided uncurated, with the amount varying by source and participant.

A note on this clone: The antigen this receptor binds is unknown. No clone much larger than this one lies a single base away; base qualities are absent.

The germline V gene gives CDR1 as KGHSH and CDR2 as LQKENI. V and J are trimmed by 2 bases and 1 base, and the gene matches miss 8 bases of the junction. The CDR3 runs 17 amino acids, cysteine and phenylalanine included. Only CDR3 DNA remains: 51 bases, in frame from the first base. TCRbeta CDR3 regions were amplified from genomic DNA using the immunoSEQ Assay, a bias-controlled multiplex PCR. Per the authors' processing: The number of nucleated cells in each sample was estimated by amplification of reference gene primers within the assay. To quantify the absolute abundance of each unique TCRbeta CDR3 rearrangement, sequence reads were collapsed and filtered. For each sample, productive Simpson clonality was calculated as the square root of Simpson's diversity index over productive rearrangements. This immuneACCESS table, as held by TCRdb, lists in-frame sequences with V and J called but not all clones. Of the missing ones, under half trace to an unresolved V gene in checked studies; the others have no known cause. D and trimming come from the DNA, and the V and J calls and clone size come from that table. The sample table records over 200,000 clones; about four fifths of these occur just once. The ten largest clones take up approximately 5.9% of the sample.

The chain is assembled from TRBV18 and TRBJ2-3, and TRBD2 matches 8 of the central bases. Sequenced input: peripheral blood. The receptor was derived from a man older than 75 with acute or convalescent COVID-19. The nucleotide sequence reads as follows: TGTGCCAGCTCACCATTTTCGGGAGGGAGTGGCACAGATACGCAGTATTTT. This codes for CASSPFSGGSGTDTQYF.